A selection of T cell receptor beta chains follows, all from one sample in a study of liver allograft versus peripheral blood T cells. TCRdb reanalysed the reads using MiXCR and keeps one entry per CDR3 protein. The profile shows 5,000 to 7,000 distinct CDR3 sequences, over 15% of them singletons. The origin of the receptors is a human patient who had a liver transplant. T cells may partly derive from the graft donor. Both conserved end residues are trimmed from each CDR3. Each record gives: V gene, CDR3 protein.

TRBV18,ASSAGAYEQY
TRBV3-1,ASSQSSSGNTIY
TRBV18,ASSPTLFGTESRRYEQY
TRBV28,ASSLGLQPQH
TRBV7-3,ASSLEGGNYGYT
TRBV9,ASSQAGGGSNEQF
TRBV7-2,ASSPRDRGSYQVEQY
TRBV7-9,ASSDNPGGSYNSPLH
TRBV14,ASSQDLAVPAF
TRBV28,ASSGPGQGADTQY
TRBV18,ASSRDRVDSPLH
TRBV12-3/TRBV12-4,ASSSQTNTEAF
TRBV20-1,SATGTGRNEQF
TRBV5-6,ASSLWGGSSYNSPLH
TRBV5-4,ASRLPGWATNEKLF
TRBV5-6,ASSLETANYGYT
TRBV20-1,SAWVRTSYGYT
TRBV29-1,SAGGQLNTEAF
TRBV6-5,ASSKQGHSGNTIY
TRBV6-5,ASSYQDLSYEQY
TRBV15,ATSREVRTLYGYT
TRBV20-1,SARSNTEAF
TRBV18,ASSPSASSYEQY
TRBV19,ASSMRGSYNGYT
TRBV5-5,ASKFRDGTYEQY
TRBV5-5,ASGVDHEQY
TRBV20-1,SASADPKDTQY
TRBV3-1,ASSQVLGQGNEQF
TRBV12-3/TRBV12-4,ASSPRDREADTQY
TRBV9,ASSPYRSRGLAGHNEQF
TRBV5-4,ASSLGSGAGYGYT
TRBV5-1,ASSDRGRSTEAF
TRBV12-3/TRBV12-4,ASSQSGSHYNEQF
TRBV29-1,SVGFRGPYEQY